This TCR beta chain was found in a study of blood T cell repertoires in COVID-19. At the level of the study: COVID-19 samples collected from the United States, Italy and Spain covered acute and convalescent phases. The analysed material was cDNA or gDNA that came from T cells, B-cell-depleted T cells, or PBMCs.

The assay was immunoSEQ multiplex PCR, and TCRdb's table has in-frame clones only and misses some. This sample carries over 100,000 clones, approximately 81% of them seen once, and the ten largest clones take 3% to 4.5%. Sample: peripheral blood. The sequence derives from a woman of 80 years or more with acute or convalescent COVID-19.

Here the CDR3 reads CASREQGTYNEQFF. CDR3 coding DNA: TGTGCCAGCAGGGAGCAGGGGACATACAATGAGCAGTTCTTC. The rearrangement links TRBV2 to TRBJ2-1, with D perhaps TRBD1 (6 bases). The CDR3 is 14 residues long. V gave up 6 bases and J gave up 4 bases, with 13 bases separating them. The germline CDR1 and CDR2 sequences are SNHLY and FYNNEI.